A selection of T cell receptor beta chains follows, all from one sample in a study of blood T cell repertoires in COVID-19. Data came from immunoSEQ multiplex PCR; TCRdb stores just in-frame clones and leaves some out. Of some 80,000 clones in the sample, 65% to 90% were seen once. The material sequenced was peripheral blood. These receptors came from a man older than 75 with acute or convalescent COVID-19. Each CDR3 is given with its conserved first and last residue. The D gene is left open where the match is weak. For some rows the clone size is stated as once, few or many, or as a class when expanded; others skip it.

>13|once|-|TRBV12-3/TRBV12-4|TRBJ1-2
TGTGCCAGCAGTTTACAGGGGATCTATGGCTACACCTTC
CASSLQGIYGYTF
>18|-|TRBD2|TRBV7-2|TRBJ2-1
TGTGCCAGCAGCTCCCGACTAGCGGGAACCAGAAGTTCGAATGAGCAGTTCTTC
CASSSRLAGTRSSNEQFF
>13|-|TRBD1|TRBV28|TRBJ1-1
TGTGCCAGCAGCCCGGGACAGGACACTGAAGCTTTCTTT
CASSPGQDTEAFF
>18|-|TRBD2|TRBV19|TRBJ2-5
TGTGCCAGTAGTATTGATGCTAGCGGGAGGGGTCTGGTAGAGACCCAGTACTTC
CASSIDASGRGLVETQYF
>13|-|-|TRBV7-3|TRBJ2-5
TGTGCCAGCAGCTTAAATCCGGGAGAGACCCAGTACTTC
CASSLNPGETQYF
>16|-|TRBD1|TRBV11-3|TRBJ1-2
TGTGCCAGCAGCCCGGGGGACAGGGGCCCAAACTATGGCTACACCTTC
CASSPGDRGPNYGYTF
>14|-|TRBD1|TRBV28|TRBJ1-2
TGTGCCAGCAGTTCCGGACAGGGGGCTTATGGCTACACCTTC
CASSSGQGAYGYTF
>15|-|TRBD1|TRBV7-2|TRBJ2-7
TGTGCCAGCAGCTTAGGATCAGGGGGCTCCTACGAGCAGTACTTC
CASSLGSGGSYEQYF
>15|-|TRBD1|TRBV18|TRBJ1-4
TGTGCCAGCTCATCACCACAGGGGGAGAATGAAAAACTGTTTTTT
CASSSPQGENEKLFF
>17|few|-|TRBV6-1|TRBJ1-4
TGTGCCAGCAGTGAAAGGCCGGCCGGCGGAGGGGTTGAAAAACTGTTTTTT
CASSERPAGGGVEKLFF
>15|-|-|TRBV6-2/TRBV6-3|TRBJ2-7
TGTGCCAGCAGTTTCCGACACCTACTCTCCTACGAGCAGTACTTC
CASSFRHLLSYEQYF
>15|-|-|TRBV28|TRBJ2-7
TGTGCCAGCTGGTCCCCGGGAGCCCCTCTAGACGAGCAGTACTTC
CASWSPGAPLDEQYF
>16|-|-|TRBV7-3|TRBJ2-3
TGTGCCAGCAGCCCCGCCCGGGGGATTAGCACAGATACGCAGTATTTT
CASSPARGISTDTQYF
>17|-|-|TRBV19|TRBJ2-6
TGTGCCAGTAGTTCCCCTAAACTTAGCTCTGGGGCCAACGTCCTGACTTTC
CASSSPKLSSGANVLTF
>15|-|-|TRBV28|TRBJ2-2
TGTGCCAGCAGTCCCCCCAGCGGAAACACCGGGGAGCTGTTTTTT
CASSPPSGNTGELFF
>17|-|TRBD2|TRBV5-1|TRBJ2-5
TGCGCCAGCAGCTCGATAACCGGACTAGCAGGGGTCGAGACCCAGTACTTC
CASSSITGLAGVETQYF
>14|-|-|TRBV7-3|TRBJ2-5
TGTGCCAGCAGCCCTCAGGATTCCCAAGAGACCCAGTACTTC
CASSPQDSQETQYF
>17|few|-|TRBV6-6|TRBJ2-4
TGTGCCAGCAGTCCTACCTCTGGGGGGTTCGCCAAAAACATTCAGTACTTC
CASSPTSGGFAKNIQYF
>12|-|TRBD1|TRBV24-1|TRBJ1-2
TGTGCCACCAGGGACAGGGTGCAGGGCTACACCTTC
CATRDRVQGYTF
>14|-|TRBD1|TRBV5-1|TRBJ1-5
TGCGCCAGCAGCTTCGGGACAGGGAATCAGCCCCAGCATTTT
CASSFGTGNQPQHF
>12|-|-|TRBV2|TRBJ2-5
TGTGCCAGCAGGGAGGTTACGGAGACCCAGTACTTC
CASREVTETQYF
>16|-|TRBD1|TRBV24-1|TRBJ2-2
TGTGCCACCAGTGATTTGGGCCAGGGGGCGTCCGGGGAGCTGTTTTTT
CATSDLGQGASGELFF
>17|-|-|TRBV18|TRBJ2-2
TGTGCCAGCTCACCTATAATAGGGACTCTTACCACCGGGGAGCTGTTTTTT
CASSPIIGTLTTGELFF
>12|-|-|TRBV5-6|TRBJ1-5
TGTGCCAGCAGCTCCAGGGGCCAGCCCCAGCATTTT
CASSSRGQPQHF
>14|-|TRBD2|TRBV5-1|TRBJ2-1
TGCGCCAGCGCCGGCGTAGCGGGAGCGAATGAGCAGTTCTTC
CASAGVAGANEQFF
>17|-|TRBD1|TRBV4-1|TRBJ2-6
TGCGCCAGCAGCCAAGTTCTTACAGGGGCAGGGGCCAACGTCCTGACTTTC
CASSQVLTGAGANVLTF
>15|-|-|TRBV6-1|TRBJ2-1
TGTGCCAGCAGTGAGATCTCCGTGCTCACGGGTGAGCAGTTCTTC
CASSEISVLTGEQFF
>15|-|TRBD1|TRBV7-9|TRBJ1-4
TGTGCCAGCAGTTTTCGGGGACAGGGTAATGAAAAACTGTTTTTT
CASSFRGQGNEKLFF
>15|few|TRBD1|TRBV29-1|TRBJ2-7
TGCAGCGTTGTCTCCCGCGGGACAGGGTTTGGGGAGCAGTACTTC
CSVVSRGTGFGEQYF
>15|few|TRBD1|TRBV7-2|TRBJ1-5
TGTGCCAGCAGCTTTTCAGTGGGACAGGGTGGACCCCAGCATTTT
CASSFSVGQGGPQHF
>15|-|TRBD1|TRBV5-1|TRBJ2-5
TGCGCCAGCAGCGCAACCGGGACAGAAGAAGAGACCCAGTACTTC
CASSATGTEEETQYF
>17|-|-|TRBV5-6|TRBJ1-5
TGTGCCAGCAGCTCAAGGGGTCAGGTGGGCAACAATCAGCCCCAGCATTTT
CASSSRGQVGNNQPQHF
>13|-|-|TRBV18|TRBJ1-1
TGTGCCAGCTCAGTGGGACAGAACACTGAAGCTTTCTTT
CASSVGQNTEAFF